This entry lists 9 T cell receptor beta chains sequenced from one sample in a study of beta chain features in type 1 diabetes. No antigens are known for them. Study-wide points: There was a moderate but significant shortening of TCRB CDR3s in all four CD4+ subsets of Type 1 diabetes patients.

Expressed TCRB transcripts were sequenced after all isolated RNA was converted to cDNA. The method was immunoSEQ multiplex PCR; TCRdb's version includes in-frame clones alone and lacks a portion of them. The sample consists of around 690,000 clones, roughly 12% of them appearing once. The specimen was naive CD4+ T cells from blood. These receptors all stem from a man aged 25 to 40 with type 1 diabetes.

This clone was counted between two and nine times. Other DNA sequences in this specimen translate into the identical CDR3. The DNA of the CDR3 is TGCAGCGTTGCGGGACTTCAAGAGACCCAGTACTTC. It specifies CSVAGLQETQYF. The chain has TRBV29-1 and TRBJ2-5, with D maybe TRBD2 (6 bases). Germline assignment: CDR1 SQVTM and CDR2 ANQGSEA. The CDR3 covers 12 residues. V dropped 4 bases and J dropped 2 bases, with 8 bases sitting between them.

This clone was counted a few times. The chain has TRBV4-3 and TRBJ2-5; D may match TRBD1 or TRBD2 (6 bases each). The CDR3 extends over 16 amino acids. The V gene lost 0 bases and the J gene lost 5 bases, with 16 bases spanning the gap. CDR1 and CDR2 (germline): LGHNA, YSLEER. The CDR3 sequence: CASSQDRRGTGETQYF. The CDR3 bases are TGCGCCAGCAGCCAAGATCGAAGGGGGACTGGCGAGACCCAGTACTTC.

A few counts support this clone. The gene calls are TRBV6-1 and TRBJ1-5, with no clear D. The V end lost 4 bases, the J end lost 6 bases, and 10 bases lay between the germline ends. Germline CDR1 MNHNS, CDR2 SASEGT. The CDR3 length is 13 residues. The CDR3 DNA follows: TGTGCCAGCAGTGTATCTCCGGGTCAGCCCCAGCATTTT. Translating gives CASSVSPGQPQHF.

In DNA form, the CDR3 reads TGTGCCAGCAGCGTATCTGACAGGGTAGGGAATGAGCAGTTCTTC. Translation gives CASSVSDRVGNEQFF. V usage is TRBV9 and J usage is TRBJ2-1; 7 bases are shared with TRBD1. The CDR3 consists of 15 residues. Germline V gene sequence: CDR1 SGDLS, CDR2 YYNGEE. Trimming at V came to 1 base and at J to 7 bases, leaving 8 bases not matched to a gene.

This clone was picked up a small number of times. The V and J genes are TRBV10-2 and TRBJ1-5; no firm D call. CDR3 length: 12 residues. Between the trimmed V and J ends, which lost 2 bases and 7 bases, there was a span of 6 bases. From germline, CDR1 is WSHSY and CDR2 SAAADI. The CDR3 is CASSEADQPQHF. For the CDR3, the DNA is TGCGCCAGCAGTGAGGCAGACCAGCCCCAGCATTTT.

DNA of the CDR3: TGTGCCAGCAGCTTGTCGCAGGGTAGCAATTCACCCCTCCACTTT. This sequence encodes CASSLSQGSNSPLHF. This chain connects TRBV7-9 to TRBJ1-6; D might be TRBD1 (5 bases). V was pared by 3 bases and J by 7 bases, with 13 bases between. Looked up from germline, CDR1 is SEHNR and CDR2 is FQNEAQ (reference sequence). The CDR3 runs to 15 residues.

The CDR3 spells CASSLIGTGGTYEQYF. As DNA, the CDR3 is TGTGCCAGTAGCCTAATCGGGACAGGGGGTACGTACGAGCAGTACTTC. The genes are TRBV19 and TRBJ2-7; TRBD1 agrees at 11 bases. This CDR3 is built from 16 residues. With V trimmed by 6 bases and J by 4 bases, 11 bases remained unmatched. In germline, CDR1 is LNHDA, CDR2 SQIVND (reference sequence).

The chain has TRBV4-3 and TRBJ2-4; no clear D. CDR1 LGHNA and CDR2 YSLEER come from the germline V gene. The CDR3 contains 11 residues. The V and J ends lost 6 bases and 5 bases respectively, with 5 bases between them. The CDR3 loop is CASRGQNIQYF. CDR3 in DNA: TGCGCCAGCAGGGGTCAAAACATTCAGTACTTC.

A few counts support this clone. The chain links TRBV29-1 to TRBJ2-1; 8 bases fit TRBD2. Germline loops: CDR1 SQVTM, CDR2 ANQGSEA. The CDR3 length is 14 residues. The trim removed 3 bases at V and 6 bases at J, leaving 7 bases unmatched. The CDR3 nucleotides are TGCAGCGTTGATCGGGGGGGCCCATTCAATGAGCAGTTCTTC. Its translation is CSVDRGGPFNEQFF.